These 3 T cell receptor beta chains were all obtained from the same sample, sequenced in a study of CD8+ T cells in alopecia areata. RNA extraction was followed by reverse transcription into cDNA, which acted as the sequencing template. Clones were read by immunoSEQ multiplex PCR, and TCRdb kept only the in-frame ones, dropping some. Of 140,000 to 150,000 clones listed, around 49% are singletons. The starting material was CD4+ T cells sorted from blood, obtained at week 0. These receptors were taken from a human donor with alopecia areata.

CDR3 sequence (DNA): TGTGCCTGGAGTGTAACCGGGGGAAACACTGAAGCTTTCTTT. Residues: CAWSVTGGNTEAFF. The chain links TRBV30 to TRBJ1-1; TRBD1 might be the D (5 bases). Germline V gene sequence: CDR1 GTSNPN, CDR2 SVGIG (reference sequence). The CDR3 runs 14 residues. With 0 bases removed from V and 2 bases from J, the gap between germline ends came to 10 bases.

V is TRBV6-4 and J is TRBJ2-3; possible D gene TRBD2, 6 bases. Trimming cost V 4 bases and J 2 bases, with 10 bases left between them. The CDR3 consists of 14 residues. Germline CDR1 and CDR2: MRHNA and SNTAGT. In nucleotides, the CDR3 is TGTGCCAGCAGTGTAGGAGGGTTCACAGATACGCAGTATTTT. Its protein product is CASSVGGFTDTQYF.

This clone was counted between two and nine times. The chain uses TRBV29-1 and TRBJ2-3; TRBD2 might be the D (6 bases). This CDR3 contains 12 residues. CDR1 is SQVTM, CDR2 ANQGSEA, per germline. Trimming stripped 4 bases from V and 8 bases from J, with 13 bases between. CDR3 residues: CSVGRDGSTQYF. In DNA form, the CDR3 reads TGCAGCGTTGGGCGGGATGGAAGTACGCAGTATTTT.